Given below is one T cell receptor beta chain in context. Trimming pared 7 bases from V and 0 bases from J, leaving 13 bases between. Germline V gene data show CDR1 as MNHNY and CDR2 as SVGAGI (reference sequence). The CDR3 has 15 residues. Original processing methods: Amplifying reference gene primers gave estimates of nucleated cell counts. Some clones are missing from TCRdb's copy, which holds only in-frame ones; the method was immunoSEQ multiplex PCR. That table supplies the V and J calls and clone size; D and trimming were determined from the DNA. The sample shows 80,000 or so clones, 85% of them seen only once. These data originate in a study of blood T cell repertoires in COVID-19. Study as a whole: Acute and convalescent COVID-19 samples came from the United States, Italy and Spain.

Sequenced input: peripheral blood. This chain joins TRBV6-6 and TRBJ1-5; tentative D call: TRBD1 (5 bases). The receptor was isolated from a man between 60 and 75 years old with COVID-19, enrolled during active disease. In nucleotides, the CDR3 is TGTGCCAGCAATCAACAGGAACCTAGCAATCAGCCCCAGCATTTT. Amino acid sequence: CASNQQEPSNQPQHF.